The rows below give T cell receptor beta chains drawn from one sample of a study of blood T cell repertoires in COVID-19. Sequenced by immunoSEQ multiplex PCR; TCRdb stores in-frame clones only, minus some. Of more than 60,000 clones listed, around 80% are singletons. What was sequenced was peripheral blood. Source of these receptors: a woman over 75 with acute or convalescent COVID-19. CDR3s include the opening cysteine and the closing phenylalanine or tryptophan. D genes are given only for firm matches. The listing skips clone size in some rows; elsewhere it reads once, few, many or a size class.

V,length,J,D,size,DNA,CDR3
TRBV19,14,TRBJ1-1,-,-,TGTGCCAGTAAACCCGGACAAGCAGACACTGAAGCTTTCTTT,CASKPGQADTEAFF
TRBV11-1,14,TRBJ2-5,-,-,TGTGCCAGCAGCTTCCGACAGCCCCAAGAGACCCAGTACTTC,CASSFRQPQETQYF
TRBV2,14,TRBJ1-2,-,-,TGTGCCAGCAGTGAACAGATGGTCAGCTATGGCTACACCTTC,CASSEQMVSYGYTF
TRBV5-6,15,TRBJ1-5,TRBD1,-,TGTGCCAGCAGCTCACTAGGGGGCCCGGATCAGCCCCAGCATTTT,CASSSLGGPDQPQHF
TRBV28,13,TRBJ2-7,-,-,TGTGCCAGCAGTCCCAGGACAAACTACGAGCAGTACTTC,CASSPRTNYEQYF
TRBV5-6,15,TRBJ2-7,TRBD1,-,TGTGCCAGCAGCTTGGGAATCGGACAGGGATACGAGCAGTACTTC,CASSLGIGQGYEQYF
TRBV19,14,TRBJ2-5,-,-,TGTGCCAGTAGTCCAGGGAACTTCCAAGAGACCCAGTACTTC,CASSPGNFQETQYF
TRBV5-1,16,TRBJ2-5,TRBD2,few,TGCGCCAGCAGCATCAGGACTAGCGGGGTTCAAGAGACCCAGTACTTC,CASSIRTSGVQETQYF
TRBV2,14,TRBJ1-4,-,-,TGTGCCAGCAGTTTCGACAGACCTAATGAAAAACTGTTTTTT,CASSFDRPNEKLFF
TRBV9,12,TRBJ1-2,-,once,TGTGCCAGCAGCGAGGGGATCTATGGCTACACCTTC,CASSEGIYGYTF
TRBV30,10,TRBJ2-1,-,-,TGTGCCTGGGAGAGAGGATGGCAGTTCTTC,CAWERGWQFF
TRBV30,14,TRBJ2-7,TRBD2,-,TGTGCCTGGAGTGGTCGGGACTACCTCTACGAGCAGTACTTC,CAWSGRDYLYEQYF
TRBV19,15,TRBJ1-5,-,-,TGTGCCAGTAGCACCCGGGCAGGGAGGGAACAGCCCCAGCATTTT,CASSTRAGREQPQHF
TRBV5-1,19,TRBJ1-3,TRBD1,-,TGCGCCAGCAGCGAACCGGGACAGGGCTCCTCTTTCTCTGGAAACACCATATATTTT,CASSEPGQGSSFSGNTIYF
TRBV7-7,16,TRBJ2-1,TRBD2,-,TGTGCCAGCAGCCTTCTCCGGGCGGGAGGGCCCGATGAGCAGTTCTTC,CASSLLRAGGPDEQFF
TRBV7-9,15,TRBJ1-4,TRBD1,-,TGTGCCAGCAGCAGGGGACAGGGGGGACGAGAAAAACTGTTTTTT,CASSRGQGGREKLFF
TRBV5-4,16,TRBJ2-5,TRBD1,-,TGTGCCAGCAGCCCAACCCGGGACAGGAACCAAGAGACCCAGTACTTC,CASSPTRDRNQETQYF
TRBV12-3/TRBV12-4,13,TRBJ2-7,-,-,TGTGCCAGCTCGGGACTGCTTTTCTACGAGCAGTACTTC,CASSGLLFYEQYF
TRBV30,15,TRBJ2-7,-,-,TGTGCCTGGTCCCCCGTGGGGCGCTCGGCCTACGAGCAGTACTTC,CAWSPVGRSAYEQYF
TRBV5-4,12,TRBJ2-7,-,-,TGTGCCAGCAGCACGGATAGGCAGGGCCAGTACTTC,CASSTDRQGQYF
TRBV7-3,16,TRBJ2-7,TRBD1,-,TGTGCCAGCAGCTCCCAGGGGGTGAACGACTTGGAGGAGCAGTACTTC,CASSSQGVNDLEEQYF
TRBV5-5,17,TRBJ1-2,-,-,TGTGCCAGCAGCTTTTCCTCTGGGGGCAGCACTAACTATGGCTACACCTTC,CASSFSSGGSTNYGYTF
TRBV19,17,TRBJ1-5,-,once,TGTGCCAGTAGTCCCCGGGGGGGGCTGGGGAGCAATCAGCCCCAGCATTTT,CASSPRGGLGSNQPQHF
TRBV4-3,15,TRBJ1-5,TRBD1,-,TGCGCCAGCAGCCAGGGGGGACAGGGAAATCAGCCCCAGCATTTT,CASSQGGQGNQPQHF
TRBV6-5,13,TRBJ1-6,-,once,TGTGCCAGCAGTTTCGATCGGAATTCACCCCTCCACTTT,CASSFDRNSPLHF
TRBV28,11,TRBJ2-1,TRBD2,-,TGTGCCAGCAGAGCGGGACTAGGGCAGTTCTTC,CASRAGLGQFF